Here is one T cell receptor beta chain with its context. Its antigen is unknown. The V end was cut by 1 base, the J end by 7 bases, with 13 bases between. CDR3 length: 14 residues. Looked up from germline, CDR1 is LGHDT and CDR2 is YNNKEL (reference sequence). The data stem from a study of human T cells and chemical hapten exposure. Study in general: The study lasted roughly 26 weeks, and patients were dosed weekly with diphenylcyclopropenone on the scalp throughout. Overall study findings and caveats: The number of TCRs above 1 in 1000 frequency did not change after DPC sensitization.

The library put unique molecular identifiers onto individual cDNA molecules. A single record per CDR3 protein comes from TCRdb applying MiXCR to the RACE reads. Of approximately 80,000 distinct CDR3 sequences in the sample, roughly 10% are singletons; the top ten hold 3.5% to 4.5%. The time point was: patch test 1, 2 weeks after DPC sensitization. Treatment in this sample: therapeutic diphenylcyclopropenone sensitization with weekly scalp DPC. The sequence was collected from a woman aged 45-65 years with alopecia areata. Some clones in this sample may be carry-over from other donors' samples. This chain links TRBV3-1 with TRBJ1-2; weak D call: TRBD1 (5 bases). Material: whole blood, obtained in connection with sensitization to the hapten diphenylcyclopropenone (DPC). In DNA, the CDR3 is TGTGCCAGCAGCCAAGCTCTTCAGGGTCGTGGCTACACCTTC. Amino acids: CASSQALQGRGYTF.